This note documents a single TCR beta chain sequence. The target antigen is unknown. V was cut by 0 bases and J by 6 bases, with 9 bases left in between. Germline CDR1 is GTSNPN and CDR2 is SVGIG (reference sequence). The CDR3 spans 13 residues. Every donor gave 9 to 10 milliliters of peripheral blood. This entry is derived from a study of blood T cells in healthy people across ages. A second PCR, run for roughly 7 to 12 cycles, used a sample-barcoded 5' primer plus a J-beta primer mix. TCRdb itself ran the 5' RACE reads through MiXCR, one entry per CDR3 protein. This sample yields about 760,000 distinct CDR3 sequences, of which roughly 56% are seen a single time; roughly 24% belongs to the top ten. Study observations and caveats: As age increased, TCR beta diversity per million T cells fell in a roughly linear fashion. Diversity estimated from one million T cells was considered an underestimate.

This sequence joins TRBV30 and TRBJ1-5; tentative D call: TRBD1 (5 bases). Specimen: blood. This sequence was found in a man aged 40-49 years in good health. CDR3 coding DNA: TGTGCCTGGAGTGTAGGGGTTTTTCAGCCCCAGCATTTT. It encodes CAWSVGVFQPQHF.